A selection of T cell receptor beta chains follows, all from one sample in a study of cytomegalovirus exposure and HLA in healthy donors. Using immunoSEQ multiplex PCR, the repertoire was profiled, and TCRdb retains in-frame clones only, with some absent. The sample holds 90,000 to 110,000 clones, approximately 72% seen once. What was sequenced was PBMCs. These TCRs come from a man aged 30-40 years in good health and CMV-seronegative. Both conserved end residues are part of each CDR3. The order of the fields is CDR3 DNA, CDR3 protein, clone size, D gene, J gene, V gene, CDR3 length. A D gene is named only where the DNA matches it firmly. Clone sizes are given selectively: once, few, many, or a class where the clone is expanded.

CDR3nt: TGTGCCAGCAGCTCCCGCATGAACAGGAGAGCTTTCTTT
CDR3aa: CASSSRMNRRAFF
abundance: NA
d_gene: NA
j_gene: TRBJ1-1
v_gene: TRBV7-2
len: 13

CDR3nt: TGTGCCAGCAGCCCAAGGGACAGCTCTAGCACAGATACGCAGTATTTT
CDR3aa: CASSPRDSSSTDTQYF
abundance: NA
d_gene: TRBD1
j_gene: TRBJ2-3
v_gene: TRBV9
len: 16

CDR3nt: TGTGCCAGCAGCGTAGCGGGGGCTGGAAACACCATATATTTT
CDR3aa: CASSVAGAGNTIYF
abundance: NA
d_gene: NA
j_gene: TRBJ1-3
v_gene: TRBV9
len: 14

CDR3nt: TGTGCCAGTAGTGTCCGGGACAGGGGGCGTGACACTGAAGCTTTCTTT
CDR3aa: CASSVRDRGRDTEAFF
abundance: NA
d_gene: TRBD1
j_gene: TRBJ1-1
v_gene: TRBV19
len: 16

CDR3nt: TGTGCCAGCAGCTCTGATCAGGGGATCACTGGCTACACCTTC
CDR3aa: CASSSDQGITGYTF
abundance: once
d_gene: NA
j_gene: TRBJ1-2
v_gene: TRBV9
len: 14

CDR3nt: TGTGCCAGAAGCTTGGCCTCCACAGGGGATGGCTACACCTTC
CDR3aa: CARSLASTGDGYTF
abundance: NA
d_gene: TRBD1
j_gene: TRBJ1-2
v_gene: TRBV5-3
len: 14

CDR3nt: TGTGCCAGCAGTTTACGGCTAGCGGGAGACGACGAGCAGTACTTC
CDR3aa: CASSLRLAGDDEQYF
abundance: few
d_gene: TRBD2
j_gene: TRBJ2-7
v_gene: TRBV27
len: 15

CDR3nt: TGTGCCAGTAGTCCAAAAGACGGGACTGAAGCTTTCTTT
CDR3aa: CASSPKDGTEAFF
abundance: NA
d_gene: NA
j_gene: TRBJ1-1
v_gene: TRBV19
len: 13

CDR3nt: TGTGCCAGCAGCGTCGGGACAGGGCACACAGATACGCAGTATTTT
CDR3aa: CASSVGTGHTDTQYF
abundance: once
d_gene: TRBD1
j_gene: TRBJ2-3
v_gene: TRBV9
len: 15

CDR3nt: TGTGCCAGCAGTGAAGCGGGACAGGAGTACAATGAGCAGTTCTTC
CDR3aa: CASSEAGQEYNEQFF
abundance: NA
d_gene: TRBD1
j_gene: TRBJ2-1
v_gene: TRBV2
len: 15

CDR3nt: TGTGCCAGCAGCTGGACCGGGACAGGGGTCAGGAACACTGAAGCTTTCTTT
CDR3aa: CASSWTGTGVRNTEAFF
abundance: NA
d_gene: TRBD1
j_gene: TRBJ1-1
v_gene: TRBV13
len: 17

CDR3nt: TGTGCCAGTAGTATTCGGGTGAACACTGAAGCTTTCTTT
CDR3aa: CASSIRVNTEAFF
abundance: NA
d_gene: NA
j_gene: TRBJ1-1
v_gene: TRBV19
len: 13

CDR3nt: TGTGCCAGCAGCTTAGGGGAGGGACAGGAGTATGGCTACACCTTC
CDR3aa: CASSLGEGQEYGYTF
abundance: NA
d_gene: TRBD1
j_gene: TRBJ1-2
v_gene: TRBV7-2
len: 15

CDR3nt: TGCGCCAGCAGTTTGAGCCGGGAGATCCATGGCTACACCTTC
CDR3aa: CASSLSREIHGYTF
abundance: once
d_gene: NA
j_gene: TRBJ1-2
v_gene: TRBV5-1
len: 14

CDR3nt: TGTGCCAGCAGCTTACCCCGGCGAGAGCAGGGAACTCGGGGCTACACCTTC
CDR3aa: CASSLPRREQGTRGYTF
abundance: NA
d_gene: NA
j_gene: TRBJ1-2
v_gene: TRBV7-2
len: 17

CDR3nt: TGTGCCAGCAGTTTGGGGGGTAGCTCCTATAATTCACCCCTCCACTTT
CDR3aa: CASSLGGSSYNSPLHF
abundance: NA
d_gene: NA
j_gene: TRBJ1-6
v_gene: TRBV6-5
len: 16

CDR3nt: TGTGCCATCAGTGAGTCGAGGGACAGCCCCTATGGCTACACCTTC
CDR3aa: CAISESRDSPYGYTF
abundance: NA
d_gene: TRBD1
j_gene: TRBJ1-2
v_gene: TRBV10-3
len: 15

CDR3nt: TGTGCCAGCAGCGAAAGGGGCCGTTATAGCAATCAGCCCCAGCATTTT
CDR3aa: CASSERGRYSNQPQHF
abundance: NA
d_gene: NA
j_gene: TRBJ1-5
v_gene: TRBV5-6
len: 16

CDR3nt: TGTGCCAGCAGCCGGACAGGGATCAACACTGAAGCTTTCTTT
CDR3aa: CASSRTGINTEAFF
abundance: NA
d_gene: TRBD1
j_gene: TRBJ1-1
v_gene: TRBV5-6
len: 14

CDR3nt: TGTGCTAGTGGTTTCGGGGGAGGGAACACTGAAGCTTTCTTT
CDR3aa: CASGFGGGNTEAFF
abundance: NA
d_gene: NA
j_gene: TRBJ1-1
v_gene: TRBV12-5
len: 14

CDR3nt: TGCGCCAGCAGCCAAGAACGGCAGTGGAGGCCCTACGAGCAGTACTTC
CDR3aa: CASSQERQWRPYEQYF
abundance: once
d_gene: NA
j_gene: TRBJ2-7
v_gene: TRBV4-3
len: 16

CDR3nt: TGTGCCAGCAGTGACGCGGGAGGCCAATACAATGAGCAGTTCTTC
CDR3aa: CASSDAGGQYNEQFF
abundance: NA
d_gene: TRBD2
j_gene: TRBJ2-1
v_gene: TRBV2
len: 15

CDR3nt: TGTGCCAGCAGACCGGGACAGGAGACCTACGAGCAGTACTTC
CDR3aa: CASRPGQETYEQYF
abundance: NA
d_gene: TRBD1
j_gene: TRBJ2-7
v_gene: TRBV2
len: 14

CDR3nt: TGTGCCAGCAGCCCAGGGGCCTACGAGCAGTACTTC
CDR3aa: CASSPGAYEQYF
abundance: NA
d_gene: NA
j_gene: TRBJ2-7
v_gene: TRBV7-6
len: 12

CDR3nt: TGTGCCAGCAGCTCGCCGGGAGTAGACCTGACCGAGCAGTACTTC
CDR3aa: CASSSPGVDLTEQYF
abundance: NA
d_gene: NA
j_gene: TRBJ2-7
v_gene: TRBV7-9
len: 15

CDR3nt: TGTGCCAGCATTACAGGGAAAGGGGAGGAGCTGTTTTTT
CDR3aa: CASITGKGEELFF
abundance: NA
d_gene: NA
j_gene: TRBJ2-2
v_gene: TRBV2
len: 13

CDR3nt: TGTGCCATCAGCCAACGTCCGGAGGATGGGGCCAACGTCCTGACTTTC
CDR3aa: CAISQRPEDGANVLTF
abundance: NA
d_gene: NA
j_gene: TRBJ2-6
v_gene: TRBV10-3
len: 16

CDR3nt: TGTGCCAGCAGTGAAGCGCGGCTGGTTCGCGGGGGGGAGCTGTTTTTT
CDR3aa: CASSEARLVRGGELFF
abundance: NA
d_gene: NA
j_gene: TRBJ2-2
v_gene: TRBV2
len: 16

CDR3nt: TGTGCCAGCAGCCCGATAGGGACAGGCCAAGAGACCCAGTACTTC
CDR3aa: CASSPIGTGQETQYF
abundance: NA
d_gene: TRBD1
j_gene: TRBJ2-5
v_gene: TRBV7-2
len: 15

CDR3nt: TGTGCCAGCAGCTTAGACAGGGAAGAGACCCAGTACTTC
CDR3aa: CASSLDREETQYF
abundance: NA
d_gene: NA
j_gene: TRBJ2-5
v_gene: TRBV7-6
len: 13

CDR3nt: TGCGCCAGCAGGTCGGGAACAGGGCCGGAGACCCAGTACTTC
CDR3aa: CASRSGTGPETQYF
abundance: NA
d_gene: NA
j_gene: TRBJ2-5
v_gene: TRBV5-1
len: 14

CDR3nt: TGTGCCAGCAGCGCCGGACTAGTTGGCACCGGGGAGCTGTTTTTT
CDR3aa: CASSAGLVGTGELFF
abundance: NA
d_gene: TRBD2
j_gene: TRBJ2-2
v_gene: TRBV5-4
len: 15

CDR3nt: TGTGCCAGCAGTGTGACAGGGGGCGTCAATTCACCCCTCCACTTT
CDR3aa: CASSVTGGVNSPLHF
abundance: NA
d_gene: TRBD1
j_gene: TRBJ1-6
v_gene: TRBV27
len: 15

CDR3nt: TGTGCCTGGAGAGCCCTCGGGGACAGGGGGCGGGAGACCCAGTACTTC
CDR3aa: CAWRALGDRGRETQYF
abundance: NA
d_gene: TRBD1
j_gene: TRBJ2-5
v_gene: TRBV30
len: 16

CDR3nt: TGTGCCAGCACGGGTGGACTGTCCCCCGCTGGCGAGCAGTACTTC
CDR3aa: CASTGGLSPAGEQYF
abundance: NA
d_gene: NA
j_gene: TRBJ2-7
v_gene: TRBV6-6
len: 15

CDR3nt: TGTGCCAGCAGTTTTTTTGACAGGACCCCAGATACGCAGTATTTT
CDR3aa: CASSFFDRTPDTQYF
abundance: NA
d_gene: NA
j_gene: TRBJ2-3
v_gene: TRBV27
len: 15

CDR3nt: TGCGCCAGCAGCCAAGGCGTAACAGGGGCTAATGAAAAACTGTTTTTT
CDR3aa: CASSQGVTGANEKLFF
abundance: NA
d_gene: TRBD1
j_gene: TRBJ1-4
v_gene: TRBV4-1
len: 16

CDR3nt: TGTGCCAGCAGGACGGCCCCCGAGCGGGCTAGCACAGATACGCAGTATTTT
CDR3aa: CASRTAPERASTDTQYF
abundance: NA
d_gene: NA
j_gene: TRBJ2-3
v_gene: TRBV2
len: 17

CDR3nt: TGTGCCAGCAGTTTGGCGCTAGCGGGAGCTTACGAGCAGTACTTC
CDR3aa: CASSLALAGAYEQYF
abundance: NA
d_gene: TRBD2
j_gene: TRBJ2-7
v_gene: TRBV6-6
len: 15